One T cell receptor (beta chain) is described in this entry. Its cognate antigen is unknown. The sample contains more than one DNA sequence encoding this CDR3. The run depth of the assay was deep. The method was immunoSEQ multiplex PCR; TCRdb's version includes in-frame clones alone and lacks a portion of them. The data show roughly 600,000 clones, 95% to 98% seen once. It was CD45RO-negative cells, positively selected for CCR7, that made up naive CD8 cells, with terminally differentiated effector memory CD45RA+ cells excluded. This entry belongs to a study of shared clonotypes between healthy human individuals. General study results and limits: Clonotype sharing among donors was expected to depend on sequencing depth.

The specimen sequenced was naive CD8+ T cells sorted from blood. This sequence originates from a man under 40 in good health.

In DNA, the CDR3 is TGTGCCAGCAGCTTTGGAAATCAGCCCCAGCATTTT. Protein: CASSFGNQPQHF. The rearrangement uses TRBV7-9 and TRBJ1-5, with D unclear. Germline lookup yields CDR1 SEHNR and CDR2 FQNEAQ (reference sequence). CDR3 length equals 12 residues. V was pared by 3 bases and J by 4 bases, with 4 bases between.